The clone carrying this T cell receptor beta chain was found a few times. Its target is unknown. The junction shows a germline mismatch at one end, possibly a read error. This specimen belongs to a study of blood T cells in healthy people across ages. Donors were healthy Caucasian individuals from Russia aged roughly 6 to 100. Findings of the study overall: The study regarded diversity estimates from one million T cells as underestimates. Relative to aged donors, long-lived donors carried more naive CD4+ cells and displayed higher diversity. TCR beta diversity correlated strongly with naive T cell percentage.

The CDR3 contains 15 residues. The germline gives CDR1 DFQATT, CDR2 SNEGSKA (reference sequence). A second PCR of about 7 to 11 cycles used a sample-barcoded 5' primer and a J-beta primer mix. MiXCR was run by TCRdb on the 5' RACE reads, yielding one entry per CDR3 protein. The sample contains roughly 1.5 million distinct CDR3 sequences, 35% to 45% of which appear only once. This TCR derives from a woman between 18 and 29 years old in good health. The rearrangement links TRBV20-1 to TRBJ2-1; 10 nucleotides align to TRBD2. The material sequenced was blood. CDR3 region: CIAKGLAWSYNEQFF. DNA of the CDR3: TGCATTGCTAAGGGACTAGCGTGGTCCTACAATGAGCAGTTCTTC.